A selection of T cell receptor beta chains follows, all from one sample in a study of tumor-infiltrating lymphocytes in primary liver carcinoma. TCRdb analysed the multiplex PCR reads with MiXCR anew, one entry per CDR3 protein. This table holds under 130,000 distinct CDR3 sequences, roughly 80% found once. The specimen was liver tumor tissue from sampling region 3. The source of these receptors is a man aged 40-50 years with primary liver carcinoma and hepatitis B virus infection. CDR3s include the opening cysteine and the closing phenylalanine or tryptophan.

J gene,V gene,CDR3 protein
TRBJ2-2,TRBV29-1,CSVEGLDRVSTRELFF
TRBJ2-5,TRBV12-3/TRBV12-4,CDSSTRSQETQYF
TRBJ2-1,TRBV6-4,CASSDSVAGEDEQFF
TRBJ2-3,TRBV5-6,CASILWDRRTDTQYF
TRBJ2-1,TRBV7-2,CASSVGLARHNEQFF
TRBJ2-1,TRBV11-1,CASSFQGPLDNELFF
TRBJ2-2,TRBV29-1,CSVGTSAASTGELFF
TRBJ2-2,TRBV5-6,CASSWGQTDTGELFF
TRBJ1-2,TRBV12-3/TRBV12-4,CTSSSTGLVGSTF
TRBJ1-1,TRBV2,CASKGQGGTEVFF
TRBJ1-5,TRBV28,CASSLYGVDNQPQHF
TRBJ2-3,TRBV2,CASKGGGTSIIIDTQYF
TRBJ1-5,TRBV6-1,CASSEAHHRPQHF
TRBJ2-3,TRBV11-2,CAGSLRAGVSTDMQYF
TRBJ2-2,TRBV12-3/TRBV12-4,CASRFTTSGRKGELFF
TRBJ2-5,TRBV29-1,CSVLENQETQYF
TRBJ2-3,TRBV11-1,CASSSGGNSVGAHTDTQYF
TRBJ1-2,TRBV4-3,CASSKAGAGRNYGYTF
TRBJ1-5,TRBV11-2,CASSSQYPNQPQHF
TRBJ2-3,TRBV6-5,CASNTGLVGTDTEYF
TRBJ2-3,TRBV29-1,CSVQLAQATHTQYF
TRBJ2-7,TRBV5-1,CATTLDRASGTYEQYF
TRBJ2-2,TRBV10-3,CVIAGTGNTGELFF
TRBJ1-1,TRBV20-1,CSARDPGQGLTEAFF
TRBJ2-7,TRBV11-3,CASNLGGGLSAGEQYF
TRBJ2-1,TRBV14,CASSAVTGWVNNEQFF
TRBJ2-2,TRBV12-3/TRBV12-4,CASSSYDWGGELFF
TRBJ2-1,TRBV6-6,CASSYSNPDYNEQFF
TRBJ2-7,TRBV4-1,CASSRIEGHGRTTGTSGRMYEQYF
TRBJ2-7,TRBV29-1,CIVAGLAGGGEQYF
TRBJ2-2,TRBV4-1,CASSQKAGANAGELFF
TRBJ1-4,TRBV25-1,CASMPGRTNERLFF
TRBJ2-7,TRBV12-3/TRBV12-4,CASRHTKQGLYEQYF
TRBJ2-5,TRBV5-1,CASSPLAGGSQETQYF
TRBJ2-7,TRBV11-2,CASSSEGTSGRASYEQHF
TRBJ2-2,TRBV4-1,CASSQEPGANPGELFF
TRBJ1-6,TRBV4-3,CVSSQDLQGQGSSYNSPLRF
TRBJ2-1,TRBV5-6,CASSGTGADDEQFF
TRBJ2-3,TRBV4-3,CTSSNAPLTEGDTQYF
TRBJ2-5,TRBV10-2,CATCEWETQYF
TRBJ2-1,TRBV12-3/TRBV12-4,CASSHSGTGLNEQFF
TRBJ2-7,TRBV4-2,CTSSLSYGRGTREQYF
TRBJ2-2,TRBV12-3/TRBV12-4,CASSFGRAVSTGELFF
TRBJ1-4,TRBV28,CGSSLIGLVNTEVQNEELFF
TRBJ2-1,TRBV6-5,CANSYSAGWVFYNEQFF
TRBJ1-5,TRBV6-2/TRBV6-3,CSSSFQSPNQPQHF
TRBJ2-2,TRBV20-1,CNASSGLAGLDTGELFF
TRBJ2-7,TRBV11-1,CASSLGPGESSYEQYF
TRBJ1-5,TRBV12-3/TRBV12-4,CASQGSGAQLQHF
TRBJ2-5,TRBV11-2,CASSTSSTQGTGRETQYF